Shown below are 28 T cell receptor beta chains from a single sample sequenced in a study of blood T cell repertoires in COVID-19. Using immunoSEQ multiplex PCR, the repertoire was profiled, and TCRdb retains in-frame clones only, with some absent. This sample has over 70,000 clones, with approximately 89% found just once. The sequencing sample was made of peripheral blood. The receptors were sampled from a human donor with active COVID-19. The donor label of this sample is uncertain.

The rearrangement joins TRBV9 to TRBJ2-1, with 9 nucleotides matching TRBD2. The CDR3 consists of 17 residues. V lost 0 bases and J lost 6; bases outside the gene matches: 10. Germline CDR1 is SGDLS and CDR2 is YYNGEE. The CDR3 reads CASSVGASGAYVNEQFF. The CDR3 DNA is TGTGCCAGCAGCGTAGGGGCTAGCGGGGCTTATGTCAATGAGCAGTTCTTC.

This rearrangement joins TRBV27 to TRBJ1-1; 8 bases match TRBD1. Germline loops: CDR1 MNHEY, CDR2 SMNVEV (reference sequence). V lost 5 bases and J lost 5; bases outside the gene matches: 4. The CDR3 has 13 amino acids. The CDR3 nucleotides are TGTGCCAGCAGTCAAGGGACAGGAACTGAAGCTTTCTTT. Its protein product is CASSQGTGTEAFF.

V usage is TRBV7-8 and J usage is TRBJ1-3; D possibly corresponds to TRBD1 (6 bases). The CDR3 extends over 14 amino acids. Germline-derived CDR1 and CDR2 are SGHVS and FQNEAQ. CDR3 sequence reads: CASRRGGTGNTIYF. In DNA, the CDR3 is TGTGCTTCACGGAGGGGGGGCACTGGAAACACCATATATTTT.

The rearrangement links TRBV6-5 to TRBJ2-1; D may be TRBD1 (5 bases). Trimming cost V 0 bases and J 7 bases, with 13 bases left between them. The CDR3 has 15 amino acids. Per germline, CDR1 MNHEY and CDR2 SVGAGI. The DNA of the CDR3 is TGTGCCAGCAGTTACTCGTGGCAGGGCACGAATGAGCAGTTCTTC. This sequence encodes CASSYSWQGTNEQFF.

This clone appeared a single time. The chain joins TRBV15 to TRBJ2-7; 11 nucleotides agree with TRBD2. V trimming: 3 bases; J trimming: 2 bases; junction bases outside the gene matches: 6. The CDR3 is 16 residues long. Germline V gene sequence: CDR1 LNHNV, CDR2 YYDKDF (reference sequence). CDR3 residues: CATSRDLAGGAYEQYF. CDR3 bases: TGTGCCACCAGCAGGGATCTAGCGGGGGGAGCCTACGAGCAGTACTTC.

DNA for the CDR3: TGTGCCAGCAGTTTATCCCCCCAGGGATCTGAAGCTTTCTTT. Protein: CASSLSPQGSEAFF. This chain links TRBV27 with TRBJ1-1; D is perhaps TRBD1 (5 bases). From germline, CDR1 is MNHEY and CDR2 SMNVEV (reference sequence). Trimming took off 0 bases at V and 6 bases at J, with 11 bases between the two ends. CDR3 length: 14 residues.

This chain uses TRBV7-2 with TRBJ2-1; D is uncertain. Germline loops: CDR1 SGHTA, CDR2 FQGNSA. This CDR3 has 13 amino acids. V was cut by 8 bases and J by 6 bases, with 14 bases left in between. CDR3 sequence reads: CASRVGSSNEQFF. CDR3 nucleotides: TGTGCCAGCCGCGTGGGCAGTAGCAATGAGCAGTTCTTC.

The gene calls are TRBV15 and TRBJ2-7; the D gene is possibly TRBD1 (5 bases). Looked up from germline, CDR1 is LNHNV and CDR2 is YYDKDF (reference sequence). Trimming stripped 0 bases from V and 0 bases from J, with 9 bases between. The CDR3 consists of 15 residues. CDR3 nucleotide sequence: TGTGCCACCAGCAGAGACAGGGCCAGCTCCTACGAGCAGTACTTC. Translated, it gives CATSRDRASSYEQYF.

The chain has TRBV4-1 and TRBJ2-1, with TRBD2 matching 10 bases. Per the germline V gene, CDR1 is MGHRA and CDR2 is YSYEKL. The CDR3 totals 14 residues. With V trimmed by 6 bases and J by 4 bases, 3 bases remained unmatched. CDR3 DNA sequence: TGCGCCAGCAGGGGGACTAGCGAGTACAATGAGCAGTTCTTC. Amino acids: CASRGTSEYNEQFF.

The chain recombines TRBV28 with TRBJ2-5, with a possible D match to TRBD1 (5 bases). This CDR3 has 15 amino acids. The V gene's germline CDR1 is MDHEN and CDR2 SYDVKM. Trimming pared 4 bases from V and 2 bases from J, leaving 14 bases between. The CDR3 loop is CASSYPLTAQETQYF. The CDR3 region has the DNA TGTGCCAGCAGTTATCCTTTGACAGCACAAGAGACCCAGTACTTC.

The J gene is TRBJ1-6, the V gene TRBV19; D is unresolved. V lost 6 bases to trimming and J lost 10 bases, with 13 bases between them. This CDR3 contains 13 residues. Germline values: CDR1 LNHDA, CDR2 SQIVND (reference sequence). CDR3 protein: CASSYRDSSPLHF. The DNA for the CDR3 is TGTGCCAGTAGCTATCGGGATAGCTCACCCCTCCACTTT. Full variable domain (remainder filled in from reference TRBV19 and TRBJ1-6): DGGITQSPKYLFRKEGQNVTLSCEQNLNHDAMYWYRQDPGQGLRLIYYSQIVNDFQKGDIAEGYSVSREKKESFPLTVTSAQKNPTAFYLCASSYRDSSPLHFGNGTRLTVT.

V gene TRBV28 combines with J gene TRBJ2-7; 8 bases fit TRBD1. Per germline, CDR1 MDHEN and CDR2 SYDVKM. The CDR3 is 16 amino acids. V trimming: 4 bases; J trimming: 3 bases; junction bases outside the gene matches: 11. The CDR3 loop reads CASSSSAGTGNYEQYF. CDR3 bases: TGTGCCAGCAGTTCTTCCGCCGGGACAGGAAACTACGAGCAGTACTTC.

The rearrangement uses TRBV28 and TRBJ2-1, with TRBD1 matching over 8 bases. The CDR3 consists of 17 residues. The germline V gene has CDR1 MDHEN and CDR2 SYDVKM. J lost 3 bases, V lost 3 bases, and 10 bases had no gene match. This chain's CDR3 is CASSFWGNRGDYNEQFF. CDR3 bases: TGTGCCAGCAGTTTTTGGGGGAACAGGGGGGACTACAATGAGCAGTTCTTC.

This clone has only one observation. CDR3 nucleotides: TGTGCCAGCAGACTAGCTGATACGCAGTATTTT. Translation gives CASRLADTQYF. This rearrangement joins TRBV6-5 to TRBJ2-3; D is possibly TRBD2 (6 bases). With 6 bases removed from V and 6 bases from J, the gap between germline ends came to 7 bases. The CDR3 length is 11 residues. The V gene's germline CDR1 is MNHEY and CDR2 SVGAGI.

The CDR3 is CASSEAAGNNQPQHF. The DNA for the CDR3 is TGTGCCAGCAGTGAAGCCGCAGGGAACAATCAGCCCCAGCATTTT. The V call is TRBV2, the J call TRBJ1-5; maybe TRBD1 (5 bases). The V gene lost 0 bases and the J gene lost 3 bases, with 9 bases spanning the gap. Germline CDR1 SNHLY, CDR2 FYNNEI. The CDR3 loop spans 15 amino acids.

The chain has TRBV5-1 and TRBJ1-1; a weak D match, TRBD1 (6 bases). CDR1 SGHRS and CDR2 YFSETQ come from the germline V gene. Trimming pared 0 bases from V and 2 bases from J, leaving 8 bases between. CDR3 size: 14 residues. The CDR3 is CASSLEGVNTEAFF. The CDR3 DNA sequence: TGCGCCAGCAGCTTGGAGGGGGTAAACACTGAAGCTTTCTTT.

The rearrangement uses TRBV2 and TRBJ1-1; D remains ambiguous. V was clipped by 4 bases and J by 3 bases, with 15 bases between them. Germline loops: CDR1 SNHLY, CDR2 FYNNEI. The CDR3 length is 15 residues. The CDR3 DNA is TGTGCCAGCAGTGGACCTCGGGGAAATGACACTGAAGCTTTCTTT. This sequence encodes CASSGPRGNDTEAFF. The whole variable domain, remainder taken from reference TRBV2 and TRBJ1-1, is EPEVTQTPSHQVTQMGQEVILRCVPISNHLYFYWYRQILGQKVEFLVSFYNNEISEKSEIFDDQFSVERPDGSNFTLKIRSTKLEDSAMYFCASSGPRGNDTEAFFGQGTRLTVV.

This clone was recorded a few times. The chain couples TRBV19 to TRBJ2-7, with 8 bases lining up with TRBD2. The CDR3 has 14 amino acids. Per germline, CDR1 LNHDA and CDR2 SQIVND (reference sequence). V lost 2 bases and J lost 3; bases outside the gene matches: 3. The CDR3 DNA reads as TGTGCCAGTAGTATATCCGGGACTAGCTACGAGCAGTACTTC. As protein: CASSISGTSYEQYF.

The J gene is TRBJ1-1, the V gene TRBV7-8; possible D gene TRBD1, 5 bases. Trimming took off 1 base at V and 1 base at J, with 10 bases between the two ends. CDR3 length equals 15 residues. From germline, CDR1 is SGHVS and CDR2 FQNEAQ. The CDR3 protein is CASSLVSGENTEAFF. The CDR3 DNA is TGTGCCAGCAGCTTAGTCTCGGGGGAGAACACTGAAGCTTTCTTT.

This chain connects TRBV18 to TRBJ1-2, with D maybe TRBD1 (6 bases). V shed 3 bases and J shed 6 bases, with 17 bases lying between them. The germline V gene encodes CDR1 KGHSH and CDR2 LQKENI. The CDR3 runs 15 residues. CDR3 protein: CASSPRNRDHHGYTF. The CDR3 nucleotides read TGTGCCAGCTCACCCCGAAACAGGGATCATCATGGCTACACCTTC.

The rearrangement links TRBV13 to TRBJ1-2; 9 bases match TRBD1. The CDR3 totals 14 residues. J lost 7 bases, V lost 8 bases, and 11 bases had no gene match. From germline, CDR1 is PRHDT and CDR2 FYEKMQ (reference sequence). As DNA, the CDR3 is TGTGCCAGCTTCGGACAGGGGCGGGAGCTTGGCTACACCTTC. Translated: CASFGQGRELGYTF.

The rearrangement links TRBV7-9 to TRBJ2-3; D not resolved. Germline V gene lookup returns CDR1 SEHNR and CDR2 FQNEAQ (reference sequence). The V and J ends lost 1 base and 2 bases respectively, with 13 bases between them. The CDR3 consists of 16 residues. CDR3 sequence (DNA): TGTGCCAGCAGCTTAGAAGGTCACAGTTCCACAGATACGCAGTATTTT. Translating gives CASSLEGHSSTDTQYF.

V gene TRBV24-1 combines with J gene TRBJ2-2; D is possibly TRBD1 (5 bases). V lost 2 bases to trimming and J lost 2 bases, with 14 bases between them. This CDR3 spans 17 amino acids. CDR1 KGHDR and CDR2 SFDVKD come from the germline V gene. CDR3 nucleotide sequence: TGTGCCACCAGTGATTGGTCGGGCAGGGATAACACCGGGGAGCTGTTTTTT. It specifies CATSDWSGRDNTGELFF.

This chain connects TRBV27 to TRBJ1-1, with D possibly being TRBD1 (6 bases). Trimming took off 7 bases at V and 1 base at J, with 10 bases between the two ends. This CDR3 spans 13 amino acids. Germline V CDR1 and CDR2: MNHEY, SMNVEV (reference sequence). The CDR3 is CASTGGANTEAFF. CDR3 bases: TGTGCCAGCACCGGGGGGGCGAACACTGAAGCTTTCTTT.

The chain links TRBV5-4 to TRBJ2-1; 12 bases line up with TRBD2. The ends lost 4 bases at V and 4 bases at J; junction bases unmatched: 9. The V gene's germline CDR1 is SGHNT and CDR2 YYREEE (reference sequence). The CDR3 loop spans 17 amino acids. This CDR3 reads CASSGTSGGLPYNEQFF. CDR3 coding DNA: TGTGCCAGCAGCGGTACTAGCGGGGGGTTACCGTACAATGAGCAGTTCTTC.

V and J are TRBV6-6 and TRBJ1-2; D is possibly TRBD1 (5 bases). V lost 0 bases to trimming and J lost 4 bases, with 9 bases between them. Germline CDR1 and CDR2: MNHNY and SVGAGI (reference sequence). This CDR3 is built from 14 residues. In DNA form, the CDR3 reads TGTGCCAGCAGTTACTCGGGCCAGGGCTATGGCTACACCTTC. As protein: CASSYSGQGYGYTF.

The CDR3 DNA reads TGTGCCACCAGCAGGACAGTGCAAAGTACGCAGTATTTT. Translating gives CATSRTVQSTQYF. The J gene is TRBJ2-3, the V gene TRBV24-1; TRBD1 might be the D (6 bases). The CDR3 length is 13 residues. Trimming stripped 7 bases from V and 8 bases from J, with 15 bases between. Per germline, CDR1 KGHDR and CDR2 SFDVKD.

This chain uses TRBV5-6 with TRBJ2-2, with D maybe TRBD2 (7 bases). With 0 bases removed from V and 5 bases from J, the gap between germline ends came to 14 bases. Germline loops: CDR1 SGHDT, CDR2 YYEEEE. The CDR3 runs 16 residues. The CDR3 sequence is CASSLDRGAYTGELFF. DNA of the CDR3: TGTGCCAGCAGCTTGGATCGGGGGGCATATACCGGGGAGCTGTTTTTT.